Below are 27 T cell receptor beta chains sequenced from a single sample in a study of blood T cell repertoires in COVID-19. TCRdb keeps only in-frame clones here, not all; method: immunoSEQ multiplex PCR. The table shows 490,000 or so clones, with about 88% occurring only once. Sequencing was performed on PBMCs or T cells enriched from blood (not recorded which). These receptors all come from an older woman who had recovered from COVID-19.

J is TRBJ1-4 and V is TRBV27, with D possibly TRBD1 on 6 matching bases. This CDR3 has 14 residues. V shed 8 bases and J shed 7 bases, with 17 bases lying between them. CDR1 MNHEY and CDR2 SMNVEV come from the germline V gene (reference sequence). The CDR3 loop is CASGLDSLGEKLFF. CDR3 sequence (DNA): TGTGCCAGCGGCCTGGACAGTTTAGGTGAAAAACTGTTTTTT. Supplemented by reference TRBV27 and TRBJ1-4, the full variable domain reads EAQVTQNPRYLITVTGKKLTVTCSQNMNHEYMSWYRQDPGLGLRQIYYSMNVEVTDKGDVPEGYKVSRKEKRNFPLILESPSPNQTSLYFCASGLDSLGEKLFFGSGTQLSVL.

The chain links TRBV7-2 to TRBJ2-3; TRBD2 matches 9 bases. CDR3 size: 14 residues. V was clipped by 1 base and J by 6 bases; unmatched bases: 2. CDR1 is SGHTA, CDR2 FQGNSA, per germline. Here the CDR3 reads CASSLGAGGDTQYF. The CDR3 DNA follows: TGTGCCAGCAGCTTAGGCGCGGGAGGGGATACGCAGTATTTT.

The rearrangement uses TRBV19 and TRBJ1-3, with D tentatively TRBD1 (5 bases). The CDR3 loop spans 14 amino acids. The ends were cut back, 6 bases at V and 0 bases at J, with 9 bases in the middle. CDR1 and CDR2 (germline): LNHDA, SQIVND (reference sequence). This CDR3 reads CASRSGDSGNTIYF. CDR3 in DNA: TGTGCCAGTAGATCGGGGGACTCTGGAAACACCATATATTTT.

V and J are TRBV6-5 and TRBJ1-1; possible D gene TRBD1, 5 bases. This CDR3 comprises 14 residues. V lost 10 bases and J 4 bases, leaving 19 bases between the germline ends. Germline V gene data show CDR1 as MNHEY and CDR2 as SVGAGI. CDR3 protein: CATWVFRGGTEAFF. The CDR3 DNA sequence: TGTGCCACCTGGGTCTTCCGGGGGGGCACTGAAGCTTTCTTT.

The rearrangement links TRBV6-6 to TRBJ2-3, with TRBD2 matching over 15 bases. V shed 5 bases and J 2 bases; nucleotides not matched to a gene: 5. Germline assignment: CDR1 MNHNY and CDR2 SVGAGI (reference sequence). The CDR3 length is 17 residues. The CDR3 here is CASSHGTSGGYTDTQYF. The CDR3 nucleotides read TGTGCCAGCAGTCACGGGACTAGCGGGGGGTACACAGATACGCAGTATTTT.

V is TRBV18 and J is TRBJ2-2, with TRBD1 matching 9 bases. Germline V CDR1 and CDR2: KGHSH, LQKENI. This CDR3 is built from 15 residues. V shed 8 bases and J 1 base; nucleotides not matched to a gene: 5. In DNA form, the CDR3 reads TGTGCCAGCCAAGGGACAGGGAAGAACACCGGGGAGCTGTTTTTT. It codes for CASQGTGKNTGELFF.

This clone appeared a few times. V usage is TRBV6-5 and J usage is TRBJ2-7; D is possibly TRBD1 (6 bases). CDR3 size: 16 residues. From germline, CDR1 is MNHEY and CDR2 SVGAGI. V was trimmed by 0 bases and J by 1 base, leaving 13 bases between them. The CDR3 protein is CASSYSDSLRSYEQYV. The CDR3 nucleotides are TGTGCCAGCAGTTACTCGGACAGCTTGCGTTCCTACGAGCAGTACGTC.

V usage is TRBV3-1 (or the pseudogene TRBV3-2) and J usage is TRBJ1-4; D remains unclear. V dropped 0 bases and J dropped 4 bases, with 9 bases sitting between them. The CDR3 runs 15 residues. Germline V gene sequence: CDR1 LGHDT, CDR2 YNNKEL (reference sequence). The chain's CDR3 is CASSQDREYNEKLFF. The CDR3 DNA sequence: TGTGCCAGCAGCCAAGACCGGGAGTATAATGAAAAACTGTTTTTT.

On this clone itself: Other DNA sequences within the sample encode an identical CDR3. The chain links TRBV5-1 to TRBJ1-2, with TRBD1 matching over 8 bases. The CDR3 is 14 amino acids. Unmatched junction bases numbered 5, after V lost 4 bases and J lost 3 bases. CDR1 and CDR2 from the germline V gene are SGHRS and YFSETQ. The CDR3 is CASSLQGADYGYTF. In nucleotides, the CDR3 is TGCGCCAGCAGCCTCCAGGGGGCAGACTATGGCTACACCTTC.

The chain carries TRBV5-5 and TRBJ2-7; TRBD1 aligns across 7 bases. Per germline, CDR1 SGHKS and CDR2 YYEKEE (reference sequence). This CDR3 region has 15 residues. With 5 bases clipped from V and 2 bases from J, the junction kept 10 bases outside the gene matches. The DNA of the CDR3 is TGTGCCAGCAGTCCCGGGACAGCGAACCCCTACGAGCAGTACGTC. Its translation: CASSPGTANPYEQYV.

The chain employs TRBV18 and TRBJ1-4; no firm D call. V dropped 4 bases and J dropped 6 bases, with 9 bases sitting between them. Germline CDR1 is KGHSH and CDR2 is LQKENI. The CDR3 has 13 amino acids. The CDR3: CASSLGRDEKLFF. CDR3 sequence (DNA): TGTGCCAGCTCACTGGGGAGGGATGAAAAACTGTTTTTT.

The chain links TRBV5-1 to TRBJ2-1; 13 positions agree with TRBD2. The CDR3 is 15 residues long. After removal of 4 bases from V and 7 bases from J, the junction contained 5 bases not matched to a gene. Germline V gene sequence: CDR1 SGHRS, CDR2 YFSETQ. The CDR3 coding sequence is TGCGCCAGCAGCGGACTAGCGGGGGCGGGGAATGAGCAGTTCTTC. Its translation is CASSGLAGAGNEQFF.

This chain joins TRBV2 and TRBJ2-3; 9 positions match TRBD1. Looked up from germline, CDR1 is SNHLY and CDR2 is FYNNEI. V dropped 5 bases and J dropped 0; count of bases not matched to a gene: 3. The CDR3 runs to 15 residues. CDR3 sequence reads: CASSLDRGSTDTQYF. In DNA, the CDR3 is TGTGCCAGCAGTCTGGACAGGGGAAGCACAGATACGCAGTATTTT. Drawing the rest from reference TRBV2 and TRBJ2-3, the complete variable domain is EPEVTQTPSHQVTQMGQEVILRCVPISNHLYFYWYRQILGQKVEFLVSFYNNEISEKSEIFDDQFSVERPDGSNFTLKIRSTKLEDSAMYFCASSLDRGSTDTQYFGPGTRLTVL.

This chain uses TRBV28 with TRBJ1-5, with D hard to call. Germline V gene data show CDR1 as MDHEN and CDR2 as SYDVKM. CDR3 length equals 17 residues. Deletions cut 3 bases from V and 0 bases from J, with 15 bases between. CDR3 DNA: TGTGCCAGCAGTTTTCCCACAGCGAGGGATAGCAATCAGCCCCAGCATTTT. Amino acids: CASSFPTARDSNQPQHF.

The chain employs TRBV4-2 and TRBJ1-6; D is uncertain. Trimming cost V 4 bases and J 6 bases, with 10 bases left between them. The CDR3 consists of 14 residues. CDR1 and CDR2 from the germline V gene are LGHNA and YNFKEQ. The CDR3 DNA reads TGTGCCAGCAGCCTACAGAGTCTTAATTCACCCCTCCACTTT. This encodes CASSLQSLNSPLHF.

The V and J genes are TRBV12-3 or TRBV12-4 and TRBJ1-5; D perhaps matches TRBD1 (5 bases). V lost 4 bases, J lost 9 bases, and 7 bases lay in between. The length of the CDR3 is 11 residues. The CDR3 region is CASSSGGPQHF. CDR3 coding DNA: TGTGCCAGCAGTTCGGGGGGGCCCCAGCATTTT.

Written as DNA, the CDR3 is TGTGCCAGCAGTTTAACAGGGGGCCGGGGTACTGAAGCTTTCTTT. Its protein is CASSLTGGRGTEAFF. The chain joins TRBV27 to TRBJ1-1; TRBD1 agrees at 9 bases. Germline V gene lookup returns CDR1 MNHEY and CDR2 SMNVEV (reference sequence). The CDR3 totals 15 residues. With 2 bases clipped from V and 5 bases from J, the junction kept 6 bases outside the gene matches.

J is TRBJ2-2 and V is TRBV18; a possible D gene is TRBD1 (5 bases). V was shortened by 1 base and J by 0 bases, with 15 bases between the two germline ends. Germline CDR1 and CDR2: KGHSH and LQKENI. The CDR3 consists of 18 residues. The CDR3 region is CASSPLILSGTNTGELFF. The DNA for the CDR3 is TGTGCCAGCTCACCACTAATTCTATCAGGGACGAACACCGGGGAGCTGTTTTTT.

This clone was recorded only once. This chain uses TRBV19 with TRBJ1-1; D is ambiguous. Deletions cut 8 bases from V and 1 base from J, with 14 bases between. The CDR3 is 14 amino acids. Germline V gene sequence: CDR1 LNHDA, CDR2 SQIVND (reference sequence). CDR3 nucleotide sequence: TGTGCCAGTTGCCCGACGGGGAGGAACACTGAAGCTTTCTTT. This sequence encodes CASCPTGRNTEAFF.

The rearrangement joins TRBV5-6 to TRBJ2-2; D not resolved. Per germline, CDR1 SGHDT and CDR2 YYEEEE. V was cut by 4 bases and J by 4 bases, with 8 bases left in between. This CDR3 is 13 amino acids long. The CDR3 reads CASSRGSTGELFF. As DNA, the CDR3 is TGTGCCAGCAGCCGAGGAAGCACCGGGGAGCTGTTTTTT.

As for this clone: This sample also contains other DNA sequences that code for the same CDR3. The V call is TRBV3-1 (or the pseudogene TRBV3-2), the J call TRBJ1-5; D ambiguous. Germline values: CDR1 LGHDT, CDR2 YNNKEL (reference sequence). V gave up 1 base and J gave up 3 bases, with 10 bases separating them. This CDR3 has 15 amino acids. CDR3 sequence (DNA): TGTGCCAGCAGCCAAGGACCGGGGTCCAATCAGCCCCAGCATTTT. This sequence encodes CASSQGPGSNQPQHF.

The chain links TRBV9 to TRBJ1-1; 10 nucleotides match TRBD1. The germline V gene has CDR1 SGDLS and CDR2 YYNGEE. The CDR3 is made up of 14 amino acids. Trimming took 4 bases from V and 4 from J; bases not matched to a gene: 4. The CDR3 nucleotides read TGTGCCAGCAGCTCGACAGGGGGCTTCACTGAAGCTTTCTTT. Residues: CASSSTGGFTEAFF. Using reference TRBV9 and TRBJ1-1 for the parts outside the CDR3, the full variable domain is DSGVTQTPKHLITATGQRVTLRCSPRSGDLSVYWYQQSLDQGLQFLIQYYNGEERAKGNILERFSAQQFPDLHSELNLSSLELGDSALYFCASSSTGGFTEAFFGQGTRLTVV.

The chain recombines TRBV29-1 with TRBJ2-5; D remains ambiguous. Germline CDR1 is SQVTM and CDR2 is ANQGSEA. Trimming removed 6 bases at V and 2 bases at J, with 13 bases between. This CDR3 region has 13 residues. CDR3 sequence: CSVAPDPQETQYF. DNA of the CDR3: TGCAGCGTCGCCCCAGATCCGCAAGAGACCCAGTACTTC.

This chain connects TRBV30 to TRBJ2-3; D not certain. The CDR3 runs to 13 residues. Germline-derived CDR1 and CDR2 are GTSNPN and SVGIG (reference sequence). Trimming removed 0 bases at V and 6 bases at J, with 10 bases between. The CDR3 DNA follows: TGTGCCTGGAGTGTACAGCCTCAGGATACGCAGTATTTT. Translating gives CAWSVQPQDTQYF.

The gene calls are TRBV9 and TRBJ1-2, with a tentative D call TRBD1 (6 bases). Germline CDR1 SGDLS, CDR2 YYNGEE. Trimming removed 1 base at V and 8 bases at J, with 18 bases between. This CDR3 is built from 15 residues. The CDR3 loop is CASSVRQDGATGYTF. CDR3 in DNA: TGTGCCAGCAGCGTAAGACAGGACGGAGCCACGGGCTACACCTTC.

The chain links TRBV24-1 to TRBJ1-2, with TRBD1 identical over 12 bases. This CDR3 contains 18 residues. The germline gives CDR1 KGHDR, CDR2 SFDVKD. V trimming: 4 bases; J trimming: 1 base; junction bases outside the gene matches: 9. The CDR3 sequence: CATSDQRDRGQGNYGYTF. The CDR3 nucleotides read TGTGCCACCAGTGACCAAAGGGACAGGGGGCAAGGTAACTATGGCTACACCTTC.

This chain links TRBV4-1 with TRBJ1-5; D possibly corresponds to TRBD1 (6 bases). Germline V gives CDR1 MGHRA, CDR2 YSYEKL. The CDR3 covers 16 residues. Trimming took 3 bases from V and 0 from J, leaving 12 bases between them. The CDR3 region is CASSHLPGVSNQPQHF. CDR3 bases: TGCGCCAGCAGCCACCTCCCAGGGGTTAGCAATCAGCCCCAGCATTTT.